The clone carrying this T cell receptor beta chain has a count of ten or more. These data originate in a study of blood T cells in healthy people across ages. This CDR3 contains 14 residues. With V trimmed by 2 bases and J by 8 bases, 3 bases remained unmatched. The germline V gene encodes CDR1 ENHRY and CDR2 SYGVKD. PCR was performed a second time for roughly 7 to 11 cycles using a sample-barcoded 5' primer and a J-beta primer mix. TCRdb fed the 5' RACE reads into MiXCR, producing one record per CDR3 protein. The table shows 500,000 to 700,000 distinct CDR3 sequences, with about 30% occurring only once.

This clonotype was obtained from a woman older than 75 in good health. The chain carries TRBV10-3 and TRBJ2-1, with 10 bases matching TRBD1. Material for sequencing was blood. CDR3 protein: CAISEGDRGDEQFF. The DNA for the CDR3 is TGTGCCATCAGTGAGGGGGACAGGGGCGATGAGCAGTTCTTC.